These 22 T cell receptor beta chains share one sample of origin, sequenced in a study of T cells in women clearing cervical HPV infection. Sequenced by immunoSEQ multiplex PCR; TCRdb stores in-frame clones only, minus some. The sample has about 48,000 clones. What was sequenced was blood buffy coat. Source of these receptors: a woman between 18 and 70 years old with a cervical HPV16 infection that either progressed to CIN3+ or cleared (not recorded which).

A note on this clone: The sequenced fragment ends 3 residues before the CDR3 boundary, so the rest is inferred from the germline J gene. The chain links TRBV6-2 or TRBV6-3 to TRBJ2-3; TRBD2 is a possible D gene (6 bases). The germline V gene has CDR1 MNHEY and CDR2 SVGEGT. The CDR3 spans 15 residues. V dropped 8 bases and J dropped 2 bases, with 17 bases sitting between them. The chain's CDR3 is CASGIGDSTTDTQYF. The part of the CDR3 DNA that was read is TGTGCCAGCGGGATAGGGGACTCCACCACAGATACG.

Remarks on this clone: The read stops 3 residues short of the end of the CDR3; the missing end is completed from the germline J gene. This chain uses TRBV11-2 with TRBJ2-3, with D hard to call. The V gene's germline CDR1 is SGHAT and CDR2 FQNNGV. The CDR3 extends over 14 amino acids. The germline V and J ends were trimmed by 1 base and 2 bases, with 7 bases remaining between them. The CDR3 sequence is CASSLGSVTDTQYF. The CDR3 DNA, read in part, is TGTGCCAGCAGCTTAGGGTCAGTCACAGATACG. The full variable domain, completed using reference TRBV11-2 and TRBJ2-3, is EAGVAQSPRYKIIEKRQSVAFWCNPISGHATLYWYQQILGQGPKLLIQFQNNGVVDDSQLPKDRFSAERLKGVDSTLKIQPAKLEDSAVYLCASSLGSVTDTQYFGPGTRLTVL.

For this clone: Sequencing ends 3 residues short of the CDR3 end; the germline J gene provides the rest. V usage is TRBV11-2 and J usage is TRBJ2-3, with D possibly TRBD2 on 6 matching bases. Germline lookup yields CDR1 SGHAT and CDR2 FQNNGV. The CDR3 contains 15 residues. With 7 bases removed from V and 5 bases from J, the gap between germline ends came to 19 bases. CDR3 residues: CASNPTGGARDTQYF. CDR3 bases read: TGTGCCAGCAACCCTACCGGGGGAGCGAGAGATACG.

About this clone: The CDR3 end falls 3 residues outside the read, so it is completed with the germline J gene. At the DNA level, this CDR3 is encoded by other sequences in the same sample as well. V gene TRBV19 combines with J gene TRBJ2-1; 8 bases map to TRBD2. The CDR3 is 15 amino acids. Unmatched junction bases numbered 4, after V lost 1 base and J lost 5 bases. The germline gives CDR1 LNHDA, CDR2 SQIVND (reference sequence). CDR3 bases read: TGTGCCAGTAGTATAGTAGGACTAGCCGACAATGAG. It encodes CASSIVGLADNE. In full, the CDR3 is CASSIVGLADNEQFF.

Concerning this clone: The read is 3 residues too short to cover the CDR3 end, so that end is filled in from the germline J gene. The chain links TRBV19 to TRBJ2-3; a weak D match, TRBD1 (5 bases). Germline V gives CDR1 LNHDA, CDR2 SQIVND (reference sequence). V was trimmed by 5 bases and J by 1 base, leaving 7 bases between them. The CDR3 is made up of 13 amino acids. CDR3 amino acids: CASSVTGTDTQYF. CDR3 bases read: TGTGCCAGTAGTGTGACAGGCACAGATACG. Full variable domain (rest looked up from reference TRBV19 and TRBJ2-3): DGGITQSPKYLFRKEGQNVTLSCEQNLNHDAMYWYRQDPGQGLRLIYYSQIVNDFQKGDIAEGYSVSREKKESFPLTVTSAQKNPTAFYLCASSVTGTDTQYFGPGTRLTVL.

Points on this clone: The read ends 3 residues before the CDR3 terminus; that terminus is restored from the germline J gene. The V call is TRBV6-1, the J call TRBJ2-1, with 9 bases aligning to TRBD2. CDR3 length equals 15 residues. Germline V gene sequence: CDR1 MNHNS, CDR2 SASEGT. The V and J ends lost 2 bases and 8 bases, in that order; junction bases with no gene match: 7. The CDR3 bases that were read are TGTGCCAGCAGTGAATTAGCGGGGGTTAGTTATGAG. It encodes CASSELAGVSYE. The entire CDR3 protein is CASSELAGVSYEQFF.

Remarks on this clone: Read data end 3 residues before the CDR3 end; the end is taken from the germline J gene. The V gene is TRBV10-3, the J gene TRBJ1-2; 7 bases line up with TRBD1. CDR3 length equals 16 residues. The V and J ends lost 3 bases and 1 base, in that order; junction bases with no gene match: 8. CDR1 and CDR2 from the germline V gene are ENHRY and SYGVKD. The CDR3 bases that were read are TGTGCCATCAGTGAAACCGGACAGGCACTTAACTATGGC. Translation: CAISETGQALNYG. The CDR3, in full, reads CAISETGQALNYGYTF.

Points on this clone: The read finishes 3 residues shy of the CDR3 end, and the germline J gene is used to complete it. The chain carries TRBV20-1 and TRBJ2-7, with D maybe TRBD1 (5 bases). CDR1 and CDR2 (germline): DFQATT, SNEGSKA (reference sequence). The CDR3 is made up of 15 amino acids. With 0 bases removed from V and 2 bases from J, the gap between germline ends came to 14 bases. The sequenced CDR3 bases are TGCAGTGCTAGAGATCCCCAGGGCCCTACCTACGAG. It is translated as CSARDPQGPTYE. The CDR3, in full, reads CSARDPQGPTYEQYF.

Note on this clone: The read stops 3 residues short of the end of the CDR3; the missing end is completed from the germline J gene. The chain links TRBV7-4 to TRBJ2-7; D is ambiguous. This CDR3 has 14 amino acids. Trimming pared 1 base from V and 2 bases from J, leaving 9 bases between. CDR1 SGHVT and CDR2 SQSDAQ come from the germline V gene. The CDR3 reads CASSLDYTPYEQYF. The covered CDR3 bases are TGTGCCAGCAGCTTAGATTACACCCCCTACGAG.

Comments on this clone: Coverage ceases 3 residues before the CDR3 finishes, and the germline J gene fills in the end. V gene TRBV20-1 combines with J gene TRBJ1-1; 7 bases line up with TRBD1. With V trimmed by 4 bases and J by 0 bases, 8 bases remained unmatched. Germline CDR1 DFQATT, CDR2 SNEGSKA (reference sequence). The CDR3 covers 15 residues. The DNA read from the CDR3 is TGCAGTGCTAAAATGCGACAGGGCATGAACACTGAA. Its translation: CSAKMRQGMNTE. The complete CDR3 sequence is CSAKMRQGMNTEAFF.

Points on this clone: The read terminates 3 residues ahead of where the CDR3 ends, so the germline J gene completes it. The chain combines TRBV20-1 with TRBJ2-7; 7 nucleotides line up with TRBD1. After removal of 1 base from V and 6 bases from J, the junction contained 9 bases not matched to a gene. CDR3 length: 14 residues. Germline CDR1 is DFQATT and CDR2 is SNEGSKA (reference sequence). CDR3 loop: CSARATGTLGEQYF. CDR3 DNA, as far as it was read: TGCAGTGCTAGAGCGACAGGGACGCTGGGCGAG.

Details on this clone: The CDR3 extends 3 residues past the end of the read, so its final part is completed from the germline J gene. The chain is built from TRBV20-1 and TRBJ1-2, with a weak D call TRBD1 (5 bases). The CDR3 has 18 residues. The V end lost 0 bases, the J end lost 0 bases, and 20 bases lay between the germline ends. CDR1 and CDR2 from the germline V gene are DFQATT and SNEGSKA (reference sequence). This chain's CDR3 is CSARERGGRRSTNYGYTF. The part of the CDR3 DNA that was read is TGCAGTGCTAGAGAACGGGGGGGACGGAGAAGTACTAACTATGGC.

On this clone itself: The read finishes 3 residues shy of the CDR3 end, and the germline J gene is used to complete it. The chain combines TRBV4-1 with TRBJ2-7; 12 bases agree with TRBD1. The J segment lost 5 bases and the V segment lost 6 bases, leaving 2 bases of the junction unmatched. CDR1 is MGHRA and CDR2 is YSYEKL in the germline V gene. The CDR3 runs 13 residues. The part of the CDR3 DNA that was read is TGCGCCAGCAGGGGACAGGGGGCGGACGAG. Its translation is CASRGQGADE. The CDR3 in its entirety is CASRGQGADEQYF.

With respect to this clone: From the germline J gene comes the end of the CDR3, since the read stops 3 residues before it. This chain joins TRBV20-1 and TRBJ2-5; TRBD2 matches at 7 bases. J was trimmed by 3 bases and V by 6 bases; bases with no gene match: 7. In germline, CDR1 is DFQATT, CDR2 SNEGSKA (reference sequence). The CDR3 has 13 residues. CDR3 sequence: CSAPGTTKETQYF. The sequenced CDR3 bases are TGCAGTGCCCCCGGGACTACGAAAGAGACC.

Turning to this clone: The CDR3 end is not reached by the read, which stops 3 residues before it; the germline J gene fills it in. The genes are TRBV20-1 and TRBJ2-5; D remains ambiguous. The CDR3 has 11 residues. Trimming left V 3 bases short and J 4 bases short, with 6 bases between. Germline values: CDR1 DFQATT, CDR2 SNEGSKA (reference sequence). CDR3 DNA (partial): TGCAGTGCTAGGTACAGAGAGACC. It encodes CSARYRET. The full-length CDR3 reads as CSARYRETQYF.

CDR3 sequence: CASSLVPAGGEETQYF. Partial CDR3 DNA: TGCGCCAGCAGCTTGGTTCCAGCGGGGGGGGAAGAGACC. The J gene is TRBJ2-5, the V gene TRBV5-1; TRBD2 matches at 10 bases. The read finishes 3 residues shy of the CDR3 end, and the germline J gene is used to complete it. CDR1 and CDR2 (germline): SGHRS, YFSETQ. CDR3 length equals 16 residues. V lost 0 bases and J lost 3; bases outside the gene matches: 5.

As for this clone: The DNA ends 3 residues before the CDR3 does, and the rest of the CDR3 is filled in from the germline J gene. The chain recombines TRBV30 with TRBJ1-4; 9 positions match TRBD1. V gave up 2 bases and J gave up 0 bases; unmatched junction bases: 13. Germline CDR1 GTSNPN, CDR2 SVGIG (reference sequence). The CDR3 contains 19 residues. The covered CDR3 bases are TGTGCCTGGAGTAGGGGACAGGGCCCCCAGACTGCAACTAATGAAAAA. Translated: CAWSRGQGPQTATNEK. The entire CDR3 is CAWSRGQGPQTATNEKLFF. Based on the CDR3 plus reference TRBV30 and TRBJ1-4, the full variable domain is SQTIHQWPATLVQPVGSPLSLECTVEGTSNPNLYWYRQAAGRGLQLLFYSVGIGQISSEVPQNLSASRPQDRQFILSSKKLLLSDSGFYLCAWSRGQGPQTATNEKLFFGSGTQLSVL.

About this clone itself: The read ends 3 residues before the CDR3 terminus; that terminus is restored from the germline J gene. V is TRBV19 and J is TRBJ1-1, with 8 nucleotides matching TRBD1. Germline V lookup: CDR1 LNHDA, CDR2 SQIVND (reference sequence). This CDR3 is 15 amino acids long. J lost 2 bases, V lost 6 bases, and 8 bases had no gene match. CDR3 residues: CASSPWTGKNTEAFF. CDR3 bases read: TGTGCCAGTAGCCCATGGACAGGGAAAAACACTGAA.

In regard to this clone: Read data end 3 residues before the CDR3 end; the end is taken from the germline J gene. The V gene is TRBV5-1, the J gene TRBJ2-1; 8 bases map to TRBD1. This CDR3 is built from 11 residues. Unmatched junction bases numbered 0, after V lost 4 bases and J lost 9 bases. The germline V gene encodes CDR1 SGHRS and CDR2 YFSETQ. CDR3 DNA, as far as it was read: TGCGCCAGCAGCACAGGGGGTGAG. Protein sequence: CASSTGGE. The whole CDR3 protein reads CASSTGGEQFF.

In the case of this clone: The observed sequence ends 3 residues before the CDR3 terminus, with the missing tail filled in from the germline J gene. The V and J genes are TRBV5-6 and TRBJ1-6; D may be TRBD1 (6 bases). Trimming shortened V by 4 bases and J by 4 bases, and 12 bases separated the two germline ends. This CDR3 spans 15 amino acids. Germline lookup yields CDR1 SGHDT and CDR2 YYEEEE. Partial CDR3 DNA: TGTGCCAGCAGCCGCAGGGGTGTGTATAATTCACCC. This encodes CASSRRGVYNSP. The full-length CDR3 reads as CASSRRGVYNSPLHF.

Notes on this clone: The read falls 3 residues short of the CDR3 end, and the missing part is taken from the germline J gene. The rearrangement uses TRBV11-1 and TRBJ2-7; TRBD2 aligns across 7 bases. Losses at the gene ends were 1 base for V and 2 bases for J; bases not matched to a gene: 5. Looked up from germline, CDR1 is SGHAT and CDR2 is FQDESV (reference sequence). The CDR3 totals 15 residues. CDR3 amino acids: CASSLGGDYTYEQYF. The part of the CDR3 DNA that was read is TGTGCCAGCAGCTTAGGTGGGGACTACACCTACGAG.

Note on this clone: The sequenced fragment ends 3 residues before the CDR3 boundary, so the rest is inferred from the germline J gene. The chain links TRBV5-1 to TRBJ2-7; 8 nucleotides align to TRBD1. The CDR3 contains 15 residues. V lost 4 bases and J lost 2; bases outside the gene matches: 8. Germline assignment: CDR1 SGHRS and CDR2 YFSETQ. The CDR3 protein is CASSPGTGVTYEQYF. The part of the CDR3 DNA that was read is TGCGCCAGCAGCCCTGGGACAGGAGTCACCTACGAG.